The TCR beta chain described here comes from a study of CD8 T cells in Susac syndrome. On the study more broadly: At the time their blood was drawn, patients with Susac syndrome were either therapy-naive, on corticosteroids (with some of them also receiving intravenous immunoglobulin), or on intravenous immunoglobulin alone.

CDR1 SQVTM and CDR2 ANQGSEA come from the germline V gene. The CDR3 loop spans 12 amino acids. J lost 6 bases, V lost 6 bases, and 5 bases had no gene match. Random hexamers were used to reverse transcribe an amount of about 0.45 to 1 ug RNA. Amplification of the TCR beta CDR3 was carried out by immunoSEQ multiplex PCR, which spanned a total of 54 Vbeta and 13 Jbeta segments. A single record per CDR3 protein comes from TCRdb applying MiXCR to the immunoSEQ multiplex PCR reads. The table includes some 200,000 distinct CDR3 sequences, more than 90% detected once. Study findings and constraints: In Susac patients, clonal expansion was not detected in CD4+ cells.

Details on this clonotype: No antigen is known for it.

The sequenced sample consisted of CD4+ T cells from PBMCs. The TCR was taken from a human donor with Susac syndrome. J is TRBJ2-7 and V is TRBV29-1, with TRBD1 matching over 10 bases. The chain's CDR3 is CSVMGTGVEQYF. The CDR3 DNA sequence: TGCAGCGTCATGGGGACAGGGGTCGAGCAGTACTTC.